This T cell receptor beta chain was identified in a study of T cell responses to AZD1222 COVID-19 vaccine. Turning to the study itself: Second-dose recipients at about 4 or about 12 weeks were treated as one pooled group.

TCRdb's table, derived via immunoSEQ multiplex PCR, lists solely in-frame clones and lacks some. The table lists some 100,000 clones, approximately 90% of them singletons. This clone was picked up a small number of times. Within the sample, other DNA sequences also encode this same CDR3. Between the trimmed V and J ends, which lost 5 bases and 2 bases, there was a span of 9 bases. The CDR3 totals 13 residues. The receptor was derived from an adult in good health. Sequenced material: peripheral blood, taken on day 0 of AZD1222 vaccination. The chain recombines TRBV12-3 or TRBV12-4 with TRBJ1-2; maybe TRBD1 (6 bases). The CDR3 DNA follows: TGTGCCAGCAGTCCGGACAGCAACTATGGCTACACCTTC. The encoded protein is CASSPDSNYGYTF.